The entry below gives a single TCR beta chain sequence along with its context. This entry belongs to a study of blood T cell repertoires in COVID-19. Germline loops: CDR1 KGHSH, CDR2 LQKENI. CDR3 length: 16 amino acids. V gave up 6 bases and J gave up 0 bases, with 15 bases separating them. The assay was immunoSEQ multiplex PCR, and TCRdb's table has in-frame clones only and misses some. The table records about 210,000 clones, approximately 88% of them present only once. The sequence derives from a man between 18 and 29 years old with acute COVID-19. The sequenced sample was PBMCs or T cells enriched from blood (not recorded which). The chain is built from TRBV18 and TRBJ2-1; tentative D call: TRBD2 (5 bases). CDR3 protein: CASSLSIGSSYNEQFF. The CDR3 DNA reads as TGTGCCAGCTCGCTTAGTATAGGGAGCTCCTACAATGAGCAGTTCTTC.